The rows below give T cell receptor beta chains drawn from one sample of a study of CD8 T cells in ankylosing spondylitis. TCRdb recomputed calls from the 5' RACE reads with MiXCR, one row per CDR3 protein. The sample includes under 250,000 distinct CDR3 sequences, approximately 8% of them seen just once. Sequenced input: blood, either unsorted or a sorted T cell fraction (not recorded which). The receptors originated from a female donor with ankylosing spondylitis or in good health (not recorded which). Each CDR3 is given with its conserved first and last residue. D genes are given only for firm matches. Not all rows give a size; the values are once, few, many and, for expanded clones, a class.

d_gene: NA; len: 13; j_gene: TRBJ1-1; abundance: many; v_gene: TRBV9; CDR3nt: TGTGCCAGCAGTCAGTGGGGGAACACTGAAGCTTTCTTT; CDR3aa: CASSQWGNTEAFF
d_gene: NA; len: 13; j_gene: TRBJ1-1; abundance: many; v_gene: TRBV5-1; CDR3nt: TGCGCCAGCAGCCTGGACGACAGAGGTGAAGCTTTCTTT; CDR3aa: CASSLDDRGEAFF
d_gene: NA; len: 12; j_gene: TRBJ1-2; abundance: many; v_gene: TRBV29-1; CDR3nt: TGCAGCGGCAGTGAGGGGAACTATGGCTACACCTTC; CDR3aa: CSGSEGNYGYTF
d_gene: TRBD2; len: 14; j_gene: TRBJ2-1; abundance: many; v_gene: TRBV5-1; CDR3nt: TGCGCCAGCTCCGGGACTAGCGGGAGTAATGAGCAGTTCTTC; CDR3aa: CASSGTSGSNEQFF
d_gene: NA; len: 12; j_gene: TRBJ1-2; abundance: many; v_gene: TRBV29-1; CDR3nt: TGCAGCGCGTTGACAGTGAACTATGGCTACACCTTC; CDR3aa: CSALTVNYGYTF
d_gene: TRBD2; len: 13; j_gene: TRBJ2-1; abundance: many; v_gene: TRBV20-1; CDR3nt: TGCAGTGCTACTAGCGGACGAGACAATGAGCAGTTCTTC; CDR3aa: CSATSGRDNEQFF
d_gene: NA; len: 14; j_gene: TRBJ2-5; abundance: few; v_gene: TRBV7-2; CDR3nt: TGTGCCAGCAGCCCCGGACTGGCCAGGGAGACCCAGTACTTC; CDR3aa: CASSPGLARETQYF
d_gene: TRBD2; len: 16; j_gene: TRBJ2-1; abundance: many; v_gene: TRBV7-2; CDR3nt: TGTGCCAGCAGCTTAGGGACTAGCTCCTCCTACAATGAGCAGTTCTTC; CDR3aa: CASSLGTSSSYNEQFF
d_gene: NA; len: 13; j_gene: TRBJ2-1; abundance: many; v_gene: TRBV20-1; CDR3nt: TGCAGTGCTAGAGGGGACTTTGAGGATGAGCAGTTCTTC; CDR3aa: CSARGDFEDEQFF
d_gene: TRBD2; len: 17; j_gene: TRBJ2-1; abundance: many; v_gene: TRBV12-3/TRBV12-4; CDR3nt: TGTGCCAGCAGTTCATCCTCGACTAGCGGGAGAAGGAATGAGCAGTTCTTC; CDR3aa: CASSSSSTSGRRNEQFF
d_gene: NA; len: 14; j_gene: TRBJ2-7; abundance: many; v_gene: TRBV4-3; CDR3nt: TGCGCCAGCAGCCAGACCGTGAGGGAGCGCGAGCAGTACTTC; CDR3aa: CASSQTVREREQYF
d_gene: NA; len: 13; j_gene: TRBJ2-1; abundance: many; v_gene: TRBV19; CDR3nt: TGTGCCAGTAGTTGGCAGGGGGGCAATGAGCAGTTCTTC; CDR3aa: CASSWQGGNEQFF
d_gene: NA; len: 16; j_gene: TRBJ2-1; abundance: NA; v_gene: TRBV7-2; CDR3nt: TGTGCCAGCAGCTTATGGGCGGTTAGCTCCTACAATGAGCAGTTCTTC; CDR3aa: CASSLWAVSSYNEQFF
d_gene: TRBD2; len: 14; j_gene: TRBJ2-3; abundance: many; v_gene: TRBV6-1; CDR3nt: TGTGCCACGACCCGGACTAGCCTCGGAGATACGCAGTATTTT; CDR3aa: CATTRTSLGDTQYF
d_gene: TRBD2; len: 15; j_gene: TRBJ2-7; abundance: many; v_gene: TRBV5-4; CDR3nt: TGTGCCAGCAGCTTTGGGGCGGGAGTTTCCTACGAGCAGTACTTC; CDR3aa: CASSFGAGVSYEQYF
d_gene: NA; len: 17; j_gene: TRBJ2-4; abundance: many; v_gene: TRBV21-1; CDR3nt: TGTGCCAGCAGCAAGGGTTGGGGACTGCTAGCCAAAAACATTCAGTACTTC; CDR3aa: CASSKGWGLLAKNIQYF
d_gene: NA; len: 16; j_gene: TRBJ1-2; abundance: many; v_gene: TRBV20-1; CDR3nt: TGCAGTGCTAGAGATCTGGCGTACAGGCCGACCTATGGCTACACCTTC; CDR3aa: CSARDLAYRPTYGYTF
d_gene: NA; len: 15; j_gene: TRBJ2-5; abundance: many; v_gene: TRBV20-1; CDR3nt: TGCAGTGCTAGAGATAACAGAGGGCCAAAGGAGACCCAGTACTTC; CDR3aa: CSARDNRGPKETQYF
d_gene: NA; len: 11; j_gene: TRBJ2-4; abundance: many; v_gene: TRBV20-1; CDR3nt: TGCAGTGTTGCAGGGGAAAACATTCAGTACTTC; CDR3aa: CSVAGENIQYF
d_gene: NA; len: 14; j_gene: TRBJ1-2; abundance: many; v_gene: TRBV18; CDR3nt: TGTGCCAGCTCACTTGCAGGGGATATCTATGGCTACACCTTC; CDR3aa: CASSLAGDIYGYTF
d_gene: TRBD1; len: 14; j_gene: TRBJ2-1; abundance: many; v_gene: TRBV10-3; CDR3nt: TGTGCCGCACGACAGGGGGCAGGGCCCAATGAGCAGTTCTTC; CDR3aa: CAARQGAGPNEQFF
d_gene: NA; len: 16; j_gene: TRBJ2-3; abundance: many; v_gene: TRBV20-1; CDR3nt: TGCAGTGCTAGAGATCGGCAGGTCCGAAGCACAGATACGCAGTATTTT; CDR3aa: CSARDRQVRSTDTQYF
d_gene: NA; len: 14; j_gene: TRBJ1-1; abundance: NA; v_gene: TRBV7-8; CDR3nt: TGTGCCAGCAGCTCCCAATCCGGGGGAGGTGAAGCTTTCTTT; CDR3aa: CASSSQSGGGEAFF
d_gene: TRBD1; len: 13; j_gene: TRBJ1-2; abundance: many; v_gene: TRBV7-2; CDR3nt: TGTGCCAGCAGTTCGGACAGGGCTTGGGGCTACACCTTC; CDR3aa: CASSSDRAWGYTF
d_gene: TRBD1; len: 13; j_gene: TRBJ1-1; abundance: many; v_gene: TRBV2; CDR3nt: TGTGCCAGCAGCATACAGGGGGCTACTGAAGCTTTCTTT; CDR3aa: CASSIQGATEAFF
d_gene: NA; len: 13; j_gene: TRBJ2-1; abundance: NA; v_gene: TRBV7-2; CDR3nt: TGTGCCAGCAGCCCCTCTGCGGCGGTCGGGCAGTTCTTC; CDR3aa: CASSPSAAVGQFF
d_gene: TRBD1; len: 15; j_gene: TRBJ1-4; abundance: NA; v_gene: TRBV6-1; CDR3nt: TGTGCCAGCAGTGAAGCCTGGACAGGGGAGGAAAAACTGTTTTTT; CDR3aa: CASSEAWTGEEKLFF
d_gene: NA; len: 11; j_gene: TRBJ2-3; abundance: many; v_gene: TRBV6-6; CDR3nt: TGTGCCAGCAGGGTCGCAGATACGCAGTATTTT; CDR3aa: CASRVADTQYF
d_gene: NA; len: 13; j_gene: TRBJ1-4; abundance: NA; v_gene: TRBV30; CDR3nt: TGTGCCTGGAGCCCAAGGACTAATGAAAAACTGTTTTTT; CDR3aa: CAWSPRTNEKLFF
d_gene: TRBD1; len: 16; j_gene: TRBJ2-1; abundance: many; v_gene: TRBV24-1; CDR3nt: TGTGCCACCAGTGATTTGCCGGGACAGGGTCCCAATGAGCAGTTCTTC; CDR3aa: CATSDLPGQGPNEQFF